The clone carrying this T cell receptor beta chain was recorded only once. Its antigen remains unidentified. This specimen comes from a study of siplizumab effects on memory and regulatory T cells. Study findings and constraints: Treg origin accounted for an average of approximately 70% of mappable alloreactive CD4+ clones with siplizumab and about 27% in controls. Unstimulated naive T cells seemed to show more diversity than memory cells did, and they also seemed to be among the major contributors to the alloresponse. To unstimulated subsets, only a minor fraction of alloreactive clones could be mapped. An assignable phenotype, naive or memory, was missing from roughly 76-95% of proliferating CD4+ or CD8+ clones.

TCRdb's copy holds only in-frame clones and misses some; the assay was immunoSEQ multiplex PCR. The table lists around 120,000 clones, roughly 94% of them singletons. CDR1 and CDR2 (germline): DFQATT, SNEGSKA (reference sequence). Trimming removed 3 bases at V and 5 bases at J, with 5 bases between. The CDR3 runs to 11 residues. The material sequenced was non-Treg CD4+ T cells sorted from blood. This receptor was taken from a human donor in good health. The chain links TRBV20-1 to TRBJ2-1; a possible D gene is TRBD1 (5 bases). The CDR3 DNA reads TGCAGTGCTAGGACAGACAATGAGCAGTTCTTC. It codes for CSARTDNEQFF.